Here is one TCR beta chain with its context. As processed by the authors: Amplifying reference gene primers gave estimates of nucleated cell counts. Produced via immunoSEQ multiplex PCR; TCRdb's table is partial and in-frame only. The V and J calls and the clone size are those of that table, but D and trimming were determined from the DNA. The sample holds some 400,000 clones, more than 75% seen once. The data stem from a study of blood T cell repertoires in COVID-19. Study-level information: The study drew acute and convalescent COVID-19 samples from the United States, Italy and Spain. PBMCs, B-cell-depleted T cells, or T cells provided the cDNA or gDNA that made up the material.

In germline, CDR1 is MNHEY, CDR2 SMNVEV (reference sequence). The length of the CDR3 is 17 residues. V trimming: 5 bases; J trimming: 4 bases; junction bases outside the gene matches: 15. Seattle patients were enrolled while actively infected and followed longitudinally. This sequence was found in a woman aged 60-75 years with COVID-19, enrolled during active disease. The sample consisted of peripheral blood. The chain carries TRBV27 and TRBJ2-7; 9 bases line up with TRBD1. CDR3 sequence reads: CASSATTGTGRRYEQYF. DNA for the CDR3: TGTGCCAGCAGTGCTACGACCGGGACAGGGCGAAGATACGAGCAGTACTTC.